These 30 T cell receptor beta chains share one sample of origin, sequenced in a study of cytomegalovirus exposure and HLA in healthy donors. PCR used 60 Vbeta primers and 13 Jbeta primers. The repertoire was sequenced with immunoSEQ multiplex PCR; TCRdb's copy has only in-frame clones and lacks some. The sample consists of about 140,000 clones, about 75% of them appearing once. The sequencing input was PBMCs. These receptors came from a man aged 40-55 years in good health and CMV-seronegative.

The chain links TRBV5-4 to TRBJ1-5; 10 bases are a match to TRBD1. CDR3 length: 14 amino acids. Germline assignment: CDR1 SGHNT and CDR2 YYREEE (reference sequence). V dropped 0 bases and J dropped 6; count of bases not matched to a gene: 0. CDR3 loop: CASSLGTGGQPQHF. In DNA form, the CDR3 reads TGTGCCAGCAGCTTGGGGACAGGGGGTCAGCCCCAGCATTTT.

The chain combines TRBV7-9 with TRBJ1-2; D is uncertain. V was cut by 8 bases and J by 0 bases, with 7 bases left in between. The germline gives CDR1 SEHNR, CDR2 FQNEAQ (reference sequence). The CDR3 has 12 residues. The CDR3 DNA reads TGTGCCAGCGGGAGAGCTAACTATGGCTACACCTTC. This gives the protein CASGRANYGYTF.

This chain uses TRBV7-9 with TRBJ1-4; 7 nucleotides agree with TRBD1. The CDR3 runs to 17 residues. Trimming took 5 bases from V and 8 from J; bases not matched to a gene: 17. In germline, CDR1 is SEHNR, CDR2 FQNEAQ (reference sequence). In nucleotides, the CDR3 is TGTGCCAGCAGCCCACCGACAGGGAGTTTTGTCGGCGAAAAACTGTTTTTT. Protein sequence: CASSPPTGSFVGEKLFF.

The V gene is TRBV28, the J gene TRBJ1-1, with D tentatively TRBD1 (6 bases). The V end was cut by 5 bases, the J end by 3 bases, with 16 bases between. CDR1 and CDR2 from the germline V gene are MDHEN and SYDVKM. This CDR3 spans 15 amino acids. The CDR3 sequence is CASSPQRGFDTEAFF. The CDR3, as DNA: TGTGCCAGCAGTCCCCAGAGGGGGTTTGACACTGAAGCTTTCTTT.

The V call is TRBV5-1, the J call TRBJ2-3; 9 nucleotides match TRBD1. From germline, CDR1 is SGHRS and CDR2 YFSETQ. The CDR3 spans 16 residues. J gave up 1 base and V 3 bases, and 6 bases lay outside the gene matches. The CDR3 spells CASSSARTGGTDTQYF. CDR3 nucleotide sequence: TGCGCCAGCAGCTCGGCAAGGACAGGGGGCACAGATACGCAGTATTTT. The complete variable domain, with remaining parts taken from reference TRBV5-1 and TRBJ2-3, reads KAGVTQTPRYLIKTRGQQVTLSCSPISGHRSVSWYQQTPGQGLQFLFEYFSETQRNKGNFPGRFSGRQFSNSRSEMNVSTLELGDSALYLCASSSARTGGTDTQYFGPGTRLTVL.

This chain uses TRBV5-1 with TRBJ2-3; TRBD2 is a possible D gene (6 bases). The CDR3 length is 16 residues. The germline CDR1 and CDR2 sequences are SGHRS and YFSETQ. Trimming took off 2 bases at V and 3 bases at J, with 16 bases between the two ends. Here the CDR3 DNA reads TGCGCCAGCAGCTTTACCTTAACGACTAGTACAGATACGCAGTATTTT. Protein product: CASSFTLTTSTDTQYF.

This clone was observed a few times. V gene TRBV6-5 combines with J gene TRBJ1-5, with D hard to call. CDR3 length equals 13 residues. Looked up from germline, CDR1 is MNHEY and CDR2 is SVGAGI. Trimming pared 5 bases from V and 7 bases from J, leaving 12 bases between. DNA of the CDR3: TGTGCCAGCAGTGACGATCTAGGCCAGCCCCAGCATTTT. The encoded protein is CASSDDLGQPQHF.

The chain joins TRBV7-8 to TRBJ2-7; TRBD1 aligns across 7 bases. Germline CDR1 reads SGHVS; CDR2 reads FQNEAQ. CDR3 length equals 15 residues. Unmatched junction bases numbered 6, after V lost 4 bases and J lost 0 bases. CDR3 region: CASSSDGQVSYEQYF. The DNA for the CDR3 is TGTGCCAGCAGCTCCGATGGACAGGTCTCCTACGAGCAGTACTTC.

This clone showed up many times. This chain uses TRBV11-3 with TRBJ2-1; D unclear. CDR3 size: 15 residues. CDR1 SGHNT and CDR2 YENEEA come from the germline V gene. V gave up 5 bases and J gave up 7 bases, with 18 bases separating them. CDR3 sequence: CASSPRLSVGNEQFF. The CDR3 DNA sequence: TGTGCCAGCAGCCCCCGATTGAGCGTTGGTAATGAGCAGTTCTTC.

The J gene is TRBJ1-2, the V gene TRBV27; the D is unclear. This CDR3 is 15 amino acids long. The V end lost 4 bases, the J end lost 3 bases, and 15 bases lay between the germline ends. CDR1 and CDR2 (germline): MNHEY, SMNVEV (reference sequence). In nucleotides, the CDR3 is TGTGCCAGCAGTTCCCCCCGGCGACTTGACTATGGCTACACCTTC. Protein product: CASSSPRRLDYGYTF.

The CDR3 loop reads CAISLGGGPPTDTQYF. In nucleotides, the CDR3 is TGTGCCATCTCATTAGGGGGGGGGCCGCCCACAGATACGCAGTATTTT. V and J are TRBV10-3 and TRBJ2-3, with D possibly TRBD2 on 7 matching bases. The CDR3 totals 16 residues. The germline gives CDR1 ENHRY, CDR2 SYGVKD. V lost 8 bases and J 2 bases, leaving 20 bases between the germline ends.

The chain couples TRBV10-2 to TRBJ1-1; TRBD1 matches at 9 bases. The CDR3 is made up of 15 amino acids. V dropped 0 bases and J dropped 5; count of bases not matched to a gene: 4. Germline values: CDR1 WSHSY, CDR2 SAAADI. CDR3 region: CASSESTGGWTEAFF. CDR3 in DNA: TGCGCCAGCAGTGAGTCAACAGGGGGCTGGACTGAAGCTTTCTTT.

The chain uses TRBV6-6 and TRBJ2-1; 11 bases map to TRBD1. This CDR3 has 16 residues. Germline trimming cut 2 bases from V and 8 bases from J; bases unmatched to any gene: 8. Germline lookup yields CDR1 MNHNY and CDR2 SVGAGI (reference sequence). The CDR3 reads CASSYPEGQGVDEQFF. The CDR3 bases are TGTGCCAGCAGTTACCCGGAGGGACAGGGGGTCGATGAGCAGTTCTTC.

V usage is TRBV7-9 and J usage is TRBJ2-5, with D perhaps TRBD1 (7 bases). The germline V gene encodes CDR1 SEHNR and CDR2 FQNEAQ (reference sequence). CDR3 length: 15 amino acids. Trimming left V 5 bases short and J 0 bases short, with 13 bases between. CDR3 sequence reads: CASSPGGSYQETQYF. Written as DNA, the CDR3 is TGTGCCAGCAGCCCAGGGGGGAGTTACCAAGAGACCCAGTACTTC.

The CDR3, as DNA: TGTGCCAGCAGCTTAAACAGCCAAGAGACCCAGTACTTC. Its protein is CASSLNSQETQYF. The rearrangement uses TRBV11-2 and TRBJ2-5; D is uncertain. CDR1 is SGHAT and CDR2 is FQNNGV in the germline V gene. Trimming left V 2 bases short and J 1 base short, with 5 bases between. The CDR3 sequence is 13 residues long.

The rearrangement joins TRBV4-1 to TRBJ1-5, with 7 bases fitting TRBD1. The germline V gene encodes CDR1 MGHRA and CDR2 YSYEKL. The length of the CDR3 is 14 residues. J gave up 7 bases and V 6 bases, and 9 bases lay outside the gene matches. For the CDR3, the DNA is TGCGCCAGCAGTTCCGGGGACAGCCGCCAGCCCCAGCATTTT. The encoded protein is CASSSGDSRQPQHF.

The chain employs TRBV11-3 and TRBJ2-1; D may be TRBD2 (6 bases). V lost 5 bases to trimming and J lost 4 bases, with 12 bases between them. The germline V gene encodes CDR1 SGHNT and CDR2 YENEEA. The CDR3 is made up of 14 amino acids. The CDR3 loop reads CASSARGGYNEQFF. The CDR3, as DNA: TGTGCCAGCAGCGCCCGGGGAGGTTACAATGAGCAGTTCTTC.

The CDR3 loop is CASSFLAGNNEQFF. CDR3 DNA: TGTGCCAGCAGCTTCCTAGCGGGGAACAATGAGCAGTTCTTC. The chain couples TRBV7-3 to TRBJ2-1, with TRBD2 matching over 9 bases. Germline V gene sequence: CDR1 SGHTA, CDR2 FQGTGA. The ends lost 3 bases at V and 5 bases at J; junction bases unmatched: 2. This CDR3 comprises 14 residues.

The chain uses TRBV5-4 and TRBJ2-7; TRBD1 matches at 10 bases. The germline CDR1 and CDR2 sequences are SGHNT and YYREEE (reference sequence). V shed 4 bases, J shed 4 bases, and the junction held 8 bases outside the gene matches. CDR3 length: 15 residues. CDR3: CASSDRQGAGYEQYF. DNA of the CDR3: TGTGCCAGCAGCGATCGACAGGGGGCTGGATACGAGCAGTACTTC.

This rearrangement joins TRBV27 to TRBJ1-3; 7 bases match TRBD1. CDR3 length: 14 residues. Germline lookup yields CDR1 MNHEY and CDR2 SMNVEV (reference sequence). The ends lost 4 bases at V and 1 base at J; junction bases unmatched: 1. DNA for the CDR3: TGTGCCAGCAGTTCCAGGGGGTCTGGAAACACCATATATTTT. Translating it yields CASSSRGSGNTIYF.

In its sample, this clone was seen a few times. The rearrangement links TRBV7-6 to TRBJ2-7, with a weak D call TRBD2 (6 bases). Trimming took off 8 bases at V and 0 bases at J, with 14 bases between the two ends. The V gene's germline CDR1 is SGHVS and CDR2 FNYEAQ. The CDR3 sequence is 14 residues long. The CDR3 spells CASGLGGPSYEQYF. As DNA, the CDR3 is TGTGCCAGCGGCCTGGGGGGTCCCTCCTACGAGCAGTACTTC.

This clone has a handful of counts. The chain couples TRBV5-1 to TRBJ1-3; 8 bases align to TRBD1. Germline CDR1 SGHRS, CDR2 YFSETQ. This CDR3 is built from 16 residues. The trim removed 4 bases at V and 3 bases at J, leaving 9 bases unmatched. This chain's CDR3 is CASSEQGQGDGNTIYF. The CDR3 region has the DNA TGCGCCAGCAGCGAACAAGGACAGGGAGATGGAAACACCATATATTTT.

CDR3 residues: CASAPGGGSGETQYF. The DNA for the CDR3 is TGTGCCAGCGCTCCAGGCGGGGGCTCGGGGGAGACCCAGTACTTC. J is TRBJ2-5 and V is TRBV27; perhaps TRBD2 as D (7 bases). Trimming removed 8 bases at V and 5 bases at J, with 21 bases between. Germline CDR1 is MNHEY and CDR2 is SMNVEV (reference sequence). The CDR3 has 15 amino acids.

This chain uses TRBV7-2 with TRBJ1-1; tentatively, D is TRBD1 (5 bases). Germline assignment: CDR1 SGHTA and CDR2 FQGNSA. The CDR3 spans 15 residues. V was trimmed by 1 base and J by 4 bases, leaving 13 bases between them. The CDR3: CASSLVAGVGTEAFF. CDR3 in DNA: TGTGCCAGCAGCTTAGTCGCGGGGGTGGGCACTGAAGCTTTCTTT.

The CDR3 sequence: CASSQGPSGKTYGYTF. The CDR3 DNA reads TGCGCCAGCAGCCAGGGTCCGAGCGGCAAAACCTATGGCTACACCTTC. V and J are TRBV4-1 and TRBJ1-2, with no clear D. CDR3 length: 16 residues. Germline CDR1 is MGHRA and CDR2 is YSYEKL. Trimming stripped 3 bases from V and 4 bases from J, with 18 bases between.

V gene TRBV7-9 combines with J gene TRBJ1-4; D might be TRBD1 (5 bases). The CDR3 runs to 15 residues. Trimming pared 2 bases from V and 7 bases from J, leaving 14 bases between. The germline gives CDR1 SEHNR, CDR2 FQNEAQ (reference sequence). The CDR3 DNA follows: TGTGCCAGCAGCTTATTAGCAGGGAGGGGTGAAAAACTGTTTTTT. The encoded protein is CASSLLAGRGEKLFF.

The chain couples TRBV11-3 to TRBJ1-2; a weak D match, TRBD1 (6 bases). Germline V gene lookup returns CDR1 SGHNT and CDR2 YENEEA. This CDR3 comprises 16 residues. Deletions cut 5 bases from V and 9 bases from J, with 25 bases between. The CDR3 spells CASSTKNREGPRCYTF. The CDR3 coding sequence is TGTGCCAGCAGCACAAAGAACAGGGAAGGTCCGAGGTGCTACACCTTC. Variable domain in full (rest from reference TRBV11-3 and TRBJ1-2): EAGVVQSPRYKIIEKKQPVAFWCNPISGHNTLYWYLQNLGQGPELLIRYENEEAVDDSQLPKDRFSAERLKGVDSTLKIQPAELGDSAVYLCASSTKNREGPRCYTFGSGTRLTVV.

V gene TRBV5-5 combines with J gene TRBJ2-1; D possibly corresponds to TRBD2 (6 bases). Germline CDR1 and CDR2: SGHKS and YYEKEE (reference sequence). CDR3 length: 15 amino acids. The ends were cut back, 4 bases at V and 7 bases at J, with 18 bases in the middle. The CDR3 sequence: CASSGGAGLGNEQFF. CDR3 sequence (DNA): TGTGCCAGCAGCGGAGGGGCGGGGCTAGGGAATGAGCAGTTCTTC.

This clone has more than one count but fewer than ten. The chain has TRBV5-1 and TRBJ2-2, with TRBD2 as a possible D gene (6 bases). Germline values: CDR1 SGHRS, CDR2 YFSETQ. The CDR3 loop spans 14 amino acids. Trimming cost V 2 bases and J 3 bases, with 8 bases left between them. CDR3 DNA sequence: TGCGCCAGCAGCTTTTCGGGGGACACCGGGGAGCTGTTTTTT. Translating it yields CASSFSGDTGELFF.

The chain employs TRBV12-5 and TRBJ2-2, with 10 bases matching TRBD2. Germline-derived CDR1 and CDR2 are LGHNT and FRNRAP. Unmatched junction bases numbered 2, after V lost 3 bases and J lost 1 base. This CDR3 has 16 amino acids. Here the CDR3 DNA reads TGTGCTAGTGGTTTAAGACTAGCGGGGAACACCGGGGAGCTGTTTTTT. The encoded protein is CASGLRLAGNTGELFF.